This TCR beta chain is from a study of blood T cell repertoires in COVID-19. The germline V gene encodes CDR1 LNHNV and CDR2 YYDKDF (reference sequence). The CDR3 spans 16 residues. Trimming took 0 bases from V and 5 from J; bases not matched to a gene: 3. Profiled with immunoSEQ multiplex PCR; TCRdb holds only in-frame clones, not every one. The sample has more than 95,000 clones; over 85% are singletons. The chain combines TRBV15 with TRBJ1-6, with 8 bases that match TRBD1. The sequence came from a woman of 80 years or more in a cohort sampled during active COVID-19. Input material: peripheral blood. The CDR3 nucleotides read TGTGCCACCAGCAGAGAGACAGGGGTTAATAATTCACCCCTCCACTTT. Protein: CATSRETGVNNSPLHF. Looking up the rest from reference TRBV15 and TRBJ1-6 gives the full variable domain: DAMVIQNPRYQVTQFGKPVTLSCSQTLNHNVMYWYQQKSSQAPKLLFHYYDKDFNNEADTPDNFQSRRPNTSFCFLDIRSPGLGDTAMYLCATSRETGVNNSPLHFGNGTRLTVT.